Each of the 3 T cell receptor beta chains below was sequenced from the same sample in a study of metastatic and nonmetastatic thyroid tumors. Until they underwent thyroid surgery, no patient had received any treatment. TCRdb called clones again from the PCR reads with MiXCR. Among around 10,000 clones, 28% were seen once, and the ten largest hold roughly 10%. Material: tumor tissue. Receptors were obtained from a male donor with papillary thyroid cancer or a benign thyroid nodule (not recorded which). Some clones in this sample may be carry-over from other donors' samples.

The rearrangement joins TRBV20-1 to TRBJ2-5; 10 positions agree with TRBD1. CDR3 length: 15 residues. V lost 5 bases and J lost 6; bases outside the gene matches: 12. Germline lookup yields CDR1 DFQATT and CDR2 SNEGSKA (reference sequence). The CDR3 nucleotides read TGCAGTGCTCAAGACCGGGACAGGGGAGTGAAGACCCAGTACTTC. Residues: CSAQDRDRGVKTQYF.

J is TRBJ2-7 and V is TRBV28; 9 nucleotides align to TRBD2. The CDR3 has 14 residues. Per germline, CDR1 MDHEN and CDR2 SYDVKM. Losses at the gene ends were 4 bases for V and 3 bases for J; bases not matched to a gene: 4. The CDR3 nucleotides are TGTGCCAGCAGTTCTCTAGCGGGGATCTACGAGCAGTACTTC. Translation: CASSSLAGIYEQYF.

This clone is medium-sized. Other nucleotide sequences from this sample produce the same CDR3. The V call is TRBV7-9, the J call TRBJ1-6; TRBD1 matches at 10 bases. The CDR3 consists of 16 residues. After removal of 4 bases from V and 7 bases from J, the junction contained 7 bases not matched to a gene. From germline, CDR1 is SEHNR and CDR2 FQNEAQ (reference sequence). The CDR3 bases are TGTGCCAGCAGCTATTACGGACAGGGGGGCAATTCACCCCTCCACTTT. Encoded protein: CASSYYGQGGNSPLHF.